This T cell receptor beta chain was profiled in a study of cytomegalovirus exposure and HLA in healthy donors. Germline trimming cut 6 bases from V and 4 bases from J; bases unmatched to any gene: 2. CDR1 is MRHNA and CDR2 is SNTAGT in the germline V gene. The CDR3 length is 13 residues. Primers for the PCR totalled 60 Vbeta and 13 Jbeta. Clones were sequenced by immunoSEQ multiplex PCR, and TCRdb holds only the in-frame ones, with some missing. This sample has roughly 280,000 clones, with about 66% found just once. Although they were nominally healthy when sampled, donors likely had unrecorded immune exposures.

The chain uses TRBV6-4 and TRBJ2-2, with TRBD1 matching over 7 bases. The sequence came from a female donor in good health and CMV-seronegative. Sequencing input: PBMCs. The CDR3 spells CASSNRGTGELFF. The CDR3 region has the DNA TGTGCCAGCAGCAACAGGGGCACCGGGGAGCTGTTTTTT.